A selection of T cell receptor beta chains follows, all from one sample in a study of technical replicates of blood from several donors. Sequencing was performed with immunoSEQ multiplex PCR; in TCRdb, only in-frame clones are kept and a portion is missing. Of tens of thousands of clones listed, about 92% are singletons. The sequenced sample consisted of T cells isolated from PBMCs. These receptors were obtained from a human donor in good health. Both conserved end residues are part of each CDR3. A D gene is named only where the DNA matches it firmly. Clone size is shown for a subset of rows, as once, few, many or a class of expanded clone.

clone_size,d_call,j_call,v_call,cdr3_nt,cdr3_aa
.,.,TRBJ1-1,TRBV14,TGTGCCAGCAGCCCGGGACTTCCCCGGGGCACTGAAGCTTTCTTT,CASSPGLPRGTEAFF
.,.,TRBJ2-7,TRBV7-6,TGTGCCAGCAGCTTAAGGGTCGCGTCCAGGGACTACGAGCAGTACTTC,CASSLRVASRDYEQYF
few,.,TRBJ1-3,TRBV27,TGTGCCAGCAGTTTCAGCGCTGGAAACACCATATATTTT,CASSFSAGNTIYF
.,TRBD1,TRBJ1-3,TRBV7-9,TGTGCCAGCAGCTTAACAGGGGGGTCTGGAAACACCATATATTTT,CASSLTGGSGNTIYF
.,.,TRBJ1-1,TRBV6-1,TGTGCCAGCACCTTATTACTTACAGGGCGGACTGAAGCTTTCTTT,CASTLLLTGRTEAFF
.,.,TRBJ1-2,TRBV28,TGTGCCAGCAGTTTATATCGGGAAAACTATGGCTACACCTTC,CASSLYRENYGYTF
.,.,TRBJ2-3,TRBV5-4,TGTGCCAGCAGCTTCTCGGCGCGGGCAAGCACAGATACGCAGTATTTT,CASSFSARASTDTQYF
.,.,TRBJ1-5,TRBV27,TGTGCCAGCAGACAGGGCGGGAGCAATCAGCCCCAGCATTTT,CASRQGGSNQPQHF
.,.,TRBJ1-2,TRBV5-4,TGTGCCAGCAGCCCGTCGGACAGATACTATGGCTACACCTTC,CASSPSDRYYGYTF
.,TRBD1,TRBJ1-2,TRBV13,TGTGCCAGCAGCTGGGGACAGGGCTATGGCTACACCTTC,CASSWGQGYGYTF
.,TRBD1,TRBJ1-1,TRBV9,TGTGCCAGCAGCGTCACACAGGGGGCTGAAGCTTTCTTT,CASSVTQGAEAFF
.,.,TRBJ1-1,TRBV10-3,TGTGCCATCCGGGAGGCAGGGTTTCACACTGAAGCTTTCTTT,CAIREAGFHTEAFF
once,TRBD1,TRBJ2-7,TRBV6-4,TGTGCCAGAGCAGGGGGCAGGGTGGAGTACTTC,CARAGGRVEYF
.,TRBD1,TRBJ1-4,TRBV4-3,TGCGCCAGCAGCCAAGAGGGGACAGGGATTTTTGAAAAACTGTTTTTT,CASSQEGTGIFEKLFF
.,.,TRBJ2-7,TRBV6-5,TGTGCCAGCAGATCAGGGATCTCCTACGAGCAGTACTTC,CASRSGISYEQYF
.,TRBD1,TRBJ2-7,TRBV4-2,TGTGCCAGCAGCCAAGATCTCAGGGGGCTCTACGAGCAGTACTTC,CASSQDLRGLYEQYF
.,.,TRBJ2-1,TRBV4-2,TGTGCCAGCAGCCAAGATTCTAGCTACAATGAGCAGTTCTTC,CASSQDSSYNEQFF
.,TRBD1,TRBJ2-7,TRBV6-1,TGTGCCAGCAGGGAACTTACCGGGACAGGCTACGAGCAGTACTTC,CASRELTGTGYEQYF
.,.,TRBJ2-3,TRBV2,TGTGCCAGCAGTAATCAGGTCATTACGCAGTATTTT,CASSNQVITQYF
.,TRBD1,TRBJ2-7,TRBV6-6,TGTGCCAGCAAAACAGGGGAGTACGAGCAGTACTTC,CASKTGEYEQYF
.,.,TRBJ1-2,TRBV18,TGTGCCAGCTCACCTCTTATTGGGGGCGAGGGCTACACCTTC,CASSPLIGGEGYTF
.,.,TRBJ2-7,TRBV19,TGTGCCAGTAGCCTGACTAGGTTGGGGAATGAGCAGTACTTC,CASSLTRLGNEQYF
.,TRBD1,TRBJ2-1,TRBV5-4,TGTGCCAGCAGCTCACAAACAGGGGGCAGGGAGGAGCAGTTCTTC,CASSSQTGGREEQFF
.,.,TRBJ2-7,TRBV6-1,TGTGCCAGCAGTGGACTACCGGGTGACTCCTACGAGCAGTACTTC,CASSGLPGDSYEQYF
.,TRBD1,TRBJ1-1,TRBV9,TGTGCCAGCAGCGCGGGGGACAGGGCAGGATTGATGAACACTGAAGCTTTCTTT,CASSAGDRAGLMNTEAFF
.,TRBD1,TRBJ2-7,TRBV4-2,TGTGCCAGCAGCCAAGGGGACAGGGCCTCCTACGAGCAGTACTTC,CASSQGDRASYEQYF
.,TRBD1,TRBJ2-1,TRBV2,TGTGCCAGCAGTGTCCAGGGGGTAGGCAATGAGCAGTTCTTC,CASSVQGVGNEQFF
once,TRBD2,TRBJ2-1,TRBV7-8,TGTGCCAGCAGCTTATTCCTAGAGGGAGGGAGGAATGAGCAGTTCTTC,CASSLFLEGGRNEQFF
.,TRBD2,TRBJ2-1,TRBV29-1,TGCAGCGTCCCCAAAACTAGCGGGAACGACAATGAGCAGTTCTTC,CSVPKTSGNDNEQFF
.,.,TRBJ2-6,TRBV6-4,TGTGCCAGCAGTGACCACTCTGGGGCCAACGTCCTGACTTTC,CASSDHSGANVLTF
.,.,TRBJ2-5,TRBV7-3,TGTGCCAGCAGCTTAGGAGGGACTGGAGAGACCCAGTACTTC,CASSLGGTGETQYF
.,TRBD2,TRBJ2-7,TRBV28,TGTGCCAGCAGTCCCCCCGGGGGGTATGCCGAGCAGTACTTC,CASSPPGGYAEQYF
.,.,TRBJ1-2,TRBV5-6,TGTGCCAGCAGCCCCGACAGGTTCTCCATTTATGGCTACACCTTC,CASSPDRFSIYGYTF
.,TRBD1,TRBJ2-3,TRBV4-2,TGTGCCAGCAGCCCGATGACAGGGCCAGCTAGCACAGATACGCAGTATTTT,CASSPMTGPASTDTQYF
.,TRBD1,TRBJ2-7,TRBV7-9,TGTGCCAGCAGTTCAGGTACCGGGACAGAGCCCTACGAGCAGTACTTC,CASSSGTGTEPYEQYF
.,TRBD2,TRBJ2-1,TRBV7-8,TGTGCCAGCAGCCAAGATGGAGCGGGAAATGAGCAGTTCTTC,CASSQDGAGNEQFF
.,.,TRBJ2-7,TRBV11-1,TGTGCCAGCAGCTTAGAGGGGGAAGGCTACGAGCAGTACTTC,CASSLEGEGYEQYF
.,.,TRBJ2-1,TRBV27,TGTGCCAGCAGTTTAGGTACAACCGAGCAGTTCTTC,CASSLGTTEQFF
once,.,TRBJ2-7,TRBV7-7,TGTGCCAGCAGCTTAGGGGTAGCGGCCCTCGGATACGAGCAGTACTTC,CASSLGVAALGYEQYF
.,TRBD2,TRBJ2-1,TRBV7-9,TGTGCCAGCAGCCCCTCGGCCGGGAGGGGGTACAATGAGCAGTTCTTC,CASSPSAGRGYNEQFF
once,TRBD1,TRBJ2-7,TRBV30,TGTGCCTGGACAGGGGGCCCGAACGTCGAGCAGTACTTC,CAWTGGPNVEQYF
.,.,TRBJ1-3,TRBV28,TGTGCCAGCAGTTTGGGACACTCTGGAAACACCATATATTTT,CASSLGHSGNTIYF
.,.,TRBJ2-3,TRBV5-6,TGTGCCAGCAGCTGGGTTTACAGTACTAGCACAGATACGCAGTATTTT,CASSWVYSTSTDTQYF
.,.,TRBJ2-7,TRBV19,TGTGCCAGCTCCGGGACACGCTACGAGCAGTACTTC,CASSGTRYEQYF